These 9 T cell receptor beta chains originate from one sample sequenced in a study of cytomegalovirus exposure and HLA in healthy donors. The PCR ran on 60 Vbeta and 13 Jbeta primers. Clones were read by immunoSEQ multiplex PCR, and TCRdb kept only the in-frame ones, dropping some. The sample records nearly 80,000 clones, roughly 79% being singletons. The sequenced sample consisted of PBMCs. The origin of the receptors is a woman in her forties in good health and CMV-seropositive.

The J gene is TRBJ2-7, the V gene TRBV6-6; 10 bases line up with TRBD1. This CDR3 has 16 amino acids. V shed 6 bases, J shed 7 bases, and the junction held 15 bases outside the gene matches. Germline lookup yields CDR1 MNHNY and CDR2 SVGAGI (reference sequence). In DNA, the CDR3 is TGTGCCAGCAGCTTTTTACCGGGACAGGGGTCTTATGAGCAGTACTTC. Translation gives CASSFLPGQGSYEQYF.

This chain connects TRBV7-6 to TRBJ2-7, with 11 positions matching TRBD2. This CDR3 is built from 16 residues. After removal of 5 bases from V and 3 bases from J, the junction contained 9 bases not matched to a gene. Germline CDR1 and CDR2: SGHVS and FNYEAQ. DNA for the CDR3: TGTGCCAGCAGCCCACGGGGACTAGCGGCAAGCTACGAGCAGTACTTC. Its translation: CASSPRGLAASYEQYF.

DNA of the CDR3: TGTGCCTGGAGGAGCAGGGGGGACACTGAAGCTTTCTTT. Amino acids: CAWRSRGDTEAFF. This chain joins TRBV30 and TRBJ1-1; 7 bases are a match to TRBD1. CDR3 length equals 13 residues. Germline V CDR1 and CDR2: GTSNPN, SVGIG (reference sequence). After removal of 3 bases from V and 3 bases from J, the junction contained 4 bases not matched to a gene.

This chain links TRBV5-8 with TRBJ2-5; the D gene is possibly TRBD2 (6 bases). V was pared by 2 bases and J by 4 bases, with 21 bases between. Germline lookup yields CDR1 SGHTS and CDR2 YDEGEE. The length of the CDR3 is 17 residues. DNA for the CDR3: TGTGCCAGCAGCTTAGGGAGCCGGGAGATAGTATTAGAGACCCAGTACTTC. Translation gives CASSLGSREIVLETQYF.

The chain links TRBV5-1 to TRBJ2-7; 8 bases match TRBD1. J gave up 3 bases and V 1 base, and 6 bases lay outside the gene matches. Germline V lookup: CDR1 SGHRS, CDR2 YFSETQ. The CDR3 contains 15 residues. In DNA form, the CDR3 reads TGCGCCAGCAGCTTGAGGGCAGGGGGCTACTACGAGCAGTACTTC. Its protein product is CASSLRAGGYYEQYF.

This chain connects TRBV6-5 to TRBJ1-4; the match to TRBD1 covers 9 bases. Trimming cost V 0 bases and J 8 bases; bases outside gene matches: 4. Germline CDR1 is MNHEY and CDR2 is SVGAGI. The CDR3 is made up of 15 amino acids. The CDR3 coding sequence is TGTGCCAGCAGTTACTCGAGGACAGGGGTCGAAAAACTGTTTTTT. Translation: CASSYSRTGVEKLFF.

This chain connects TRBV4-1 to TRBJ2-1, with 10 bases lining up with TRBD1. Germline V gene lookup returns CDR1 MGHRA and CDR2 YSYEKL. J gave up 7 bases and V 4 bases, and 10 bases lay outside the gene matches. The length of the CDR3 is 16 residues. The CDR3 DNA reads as TGCGCCAGCAGCCGTGCTCCCGGGACAGGGGTTAATGAGCAGTTCTTC. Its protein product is CASSRAPGTGVNEQFF.

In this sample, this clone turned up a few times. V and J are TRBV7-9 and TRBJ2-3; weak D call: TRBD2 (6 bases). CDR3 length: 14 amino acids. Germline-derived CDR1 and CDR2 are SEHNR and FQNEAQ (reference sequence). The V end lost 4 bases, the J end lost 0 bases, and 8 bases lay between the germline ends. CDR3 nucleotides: TGTGCCAGCAGCTCTAGCGCGAGCACAGATACGCAGTATTTT. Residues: CASSSSASTDTQYF.

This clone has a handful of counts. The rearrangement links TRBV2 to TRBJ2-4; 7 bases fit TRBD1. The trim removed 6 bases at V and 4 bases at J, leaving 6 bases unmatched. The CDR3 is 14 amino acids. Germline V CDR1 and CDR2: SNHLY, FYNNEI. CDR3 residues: CASRDPGQKNIQYF. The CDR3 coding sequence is TGTGCCAGCAGAGACCCGGGACAGAAAAACATTCAGTACTTC.